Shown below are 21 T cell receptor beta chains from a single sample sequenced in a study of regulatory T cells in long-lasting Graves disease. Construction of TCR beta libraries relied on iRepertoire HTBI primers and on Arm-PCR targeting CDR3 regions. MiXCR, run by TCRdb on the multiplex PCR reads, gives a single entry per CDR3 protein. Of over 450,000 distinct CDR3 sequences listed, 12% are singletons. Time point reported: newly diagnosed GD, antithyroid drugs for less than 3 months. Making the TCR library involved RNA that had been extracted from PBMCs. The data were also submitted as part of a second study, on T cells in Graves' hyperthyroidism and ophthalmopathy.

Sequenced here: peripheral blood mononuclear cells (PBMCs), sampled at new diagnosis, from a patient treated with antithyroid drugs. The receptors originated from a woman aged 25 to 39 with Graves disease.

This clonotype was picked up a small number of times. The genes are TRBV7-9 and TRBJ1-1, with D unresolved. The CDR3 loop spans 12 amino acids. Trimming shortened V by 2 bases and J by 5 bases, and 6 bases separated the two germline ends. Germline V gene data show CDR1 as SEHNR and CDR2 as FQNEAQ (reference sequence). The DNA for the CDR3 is TGTGCCAGCAGCTTAAGAGAGACTGAAGCTTTCTTT. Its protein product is CASSLRETEAFF.

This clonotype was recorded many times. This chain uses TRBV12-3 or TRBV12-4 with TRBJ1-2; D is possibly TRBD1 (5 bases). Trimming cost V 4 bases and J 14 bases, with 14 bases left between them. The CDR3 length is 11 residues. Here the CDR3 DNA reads TGTGCCAGCAGTTCCGGGACGGCAGATACCTTC. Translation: CASSSGTADTF.

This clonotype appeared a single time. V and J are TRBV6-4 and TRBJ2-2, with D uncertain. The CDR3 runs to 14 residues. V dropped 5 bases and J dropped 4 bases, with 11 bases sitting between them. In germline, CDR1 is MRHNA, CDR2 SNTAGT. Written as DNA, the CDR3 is TGTGCCAGCAGTTATCAGGAAGGCACCGGGGAGCTGTTTTTT. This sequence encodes CASSYQEGTGELFF.

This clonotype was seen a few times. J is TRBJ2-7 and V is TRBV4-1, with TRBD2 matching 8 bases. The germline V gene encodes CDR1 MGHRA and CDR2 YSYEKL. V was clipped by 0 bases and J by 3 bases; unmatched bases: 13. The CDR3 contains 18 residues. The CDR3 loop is CASSQETPGTSGYYEQYF. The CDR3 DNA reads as TGCGCCAGCAGCCAAGAGACCCCTGGAACTAGCGGATACTACGAGCAGTACTTC.

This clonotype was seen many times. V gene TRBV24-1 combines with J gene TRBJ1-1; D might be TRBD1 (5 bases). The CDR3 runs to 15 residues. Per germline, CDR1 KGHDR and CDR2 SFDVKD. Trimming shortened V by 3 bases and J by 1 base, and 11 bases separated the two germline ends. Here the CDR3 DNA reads TGTGCCACCAGTGATCCCGGGACGGGGAACACTGAAGCTTTCTTT. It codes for CATSDPGTGNTEAFF.

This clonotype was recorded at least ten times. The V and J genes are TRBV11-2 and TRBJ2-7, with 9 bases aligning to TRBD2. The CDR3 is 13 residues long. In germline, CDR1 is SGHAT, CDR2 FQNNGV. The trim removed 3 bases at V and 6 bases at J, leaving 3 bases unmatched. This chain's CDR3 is CASSFGTSSEQYF. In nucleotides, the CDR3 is TGTGCCAGCAGCTTCGGGACTAGCAGCGAGCAGTACTTC.

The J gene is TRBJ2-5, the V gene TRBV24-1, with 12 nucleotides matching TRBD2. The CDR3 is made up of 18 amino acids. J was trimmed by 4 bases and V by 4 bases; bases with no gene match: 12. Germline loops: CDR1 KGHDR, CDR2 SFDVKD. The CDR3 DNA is TGTGCCACCAGTGACGGACTAGCGGGAAGAGGGTGGGGAGAGACCCAGTACTTC. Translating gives CATSDGLAGRGWGETQYF.

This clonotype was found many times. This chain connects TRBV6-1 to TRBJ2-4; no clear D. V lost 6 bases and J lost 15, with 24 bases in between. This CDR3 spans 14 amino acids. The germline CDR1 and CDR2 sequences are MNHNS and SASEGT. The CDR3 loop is CASSSTNLGPGLYF. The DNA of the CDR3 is TGTGCCAGCAGCTCAACTAACCTTGGACCGGGCCTGTACTTC.

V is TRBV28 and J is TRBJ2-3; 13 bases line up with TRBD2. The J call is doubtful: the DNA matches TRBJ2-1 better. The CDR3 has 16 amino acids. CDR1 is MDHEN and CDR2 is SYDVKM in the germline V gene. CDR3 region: CASSIPLAGGPDEQFF. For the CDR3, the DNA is TGTGCCAGCAGTATACCACTAGCGGGAGGGCCCGATGAGCAGTTCTTC.

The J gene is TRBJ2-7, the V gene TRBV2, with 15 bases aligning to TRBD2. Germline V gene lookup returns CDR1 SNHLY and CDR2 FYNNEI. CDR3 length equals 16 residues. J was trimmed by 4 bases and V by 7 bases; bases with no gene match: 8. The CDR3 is CASNYPGLAGGYEQYF. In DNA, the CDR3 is TGTGCCAGCAATTATCCGGGACTAGCGGGGGGATACGAGCAGTACTTC.

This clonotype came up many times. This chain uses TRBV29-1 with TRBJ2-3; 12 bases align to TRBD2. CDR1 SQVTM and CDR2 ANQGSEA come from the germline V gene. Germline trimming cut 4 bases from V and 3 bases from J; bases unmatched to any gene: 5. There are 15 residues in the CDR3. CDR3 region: CSVGASGRGTDTQYF. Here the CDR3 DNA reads TGCAGCGTTGGGGCTAGCGGGAGGGGGACAGATACGCAGTATTTT.

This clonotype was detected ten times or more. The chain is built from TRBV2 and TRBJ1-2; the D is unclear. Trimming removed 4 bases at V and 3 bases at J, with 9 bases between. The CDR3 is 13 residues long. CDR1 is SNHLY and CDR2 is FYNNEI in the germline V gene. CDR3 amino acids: CASSVQDYYGYTF. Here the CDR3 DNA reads TGTGCCAGCAGTGTCCAGGATTACTATGGCTACACCTTC.

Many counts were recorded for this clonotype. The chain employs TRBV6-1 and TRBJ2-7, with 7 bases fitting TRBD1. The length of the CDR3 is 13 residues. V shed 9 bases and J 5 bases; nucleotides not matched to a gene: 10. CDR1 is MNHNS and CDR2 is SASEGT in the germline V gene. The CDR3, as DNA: TGTGCCAGTGGGACAGTGGGGACCAACGAGCAGTACTTC. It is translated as CASGTVGTNEQYF.

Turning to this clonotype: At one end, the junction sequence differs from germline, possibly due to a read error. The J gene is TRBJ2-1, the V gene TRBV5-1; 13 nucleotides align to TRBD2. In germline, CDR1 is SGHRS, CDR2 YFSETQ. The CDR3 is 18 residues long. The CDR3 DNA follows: TGCGCCACCAGCTCCGGACTAGCGGGAGCAGGGTCCTACAATGAGCAGTTCTTC. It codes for CATSSGLAGAGSYNEQFF.

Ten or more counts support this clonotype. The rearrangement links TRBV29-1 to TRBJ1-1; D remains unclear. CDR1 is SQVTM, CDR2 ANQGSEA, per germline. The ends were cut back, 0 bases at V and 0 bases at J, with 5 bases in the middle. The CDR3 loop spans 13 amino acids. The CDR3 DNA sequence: TGCAGCGTTGAAGAGGGAATGAACACTGAAGCTTTCTTT. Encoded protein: CSVEEGMNTEAFF. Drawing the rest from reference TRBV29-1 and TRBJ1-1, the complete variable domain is SAVISQKPSRDICQRGTSLTIQCQVDSQVTMMFWYRQQPGQSLTLIATANQGSEATYESGFVIDKFPISRPNLTFSTLTVSNMSPEDSSIYLCSVEEGMNTEAFFGQGTRLTVV.

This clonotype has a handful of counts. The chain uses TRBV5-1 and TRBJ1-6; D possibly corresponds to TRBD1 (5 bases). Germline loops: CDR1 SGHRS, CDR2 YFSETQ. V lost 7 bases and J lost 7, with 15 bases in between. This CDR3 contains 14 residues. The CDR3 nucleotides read TGCGCCAGCCGAAGGGTTGAGGGGAATTCACCCCTCCACTTT. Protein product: CASRRVEGNSPLHF.

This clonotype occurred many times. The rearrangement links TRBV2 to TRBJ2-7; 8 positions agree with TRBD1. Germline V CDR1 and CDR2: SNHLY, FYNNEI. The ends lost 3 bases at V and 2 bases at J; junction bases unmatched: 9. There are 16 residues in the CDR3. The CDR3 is CASSDPRDRRAYEQYF. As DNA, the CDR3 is TGTGCCAGCAGTGATCCCCGGGACAGGCGAGCCTACGAGCAGTACTTC.

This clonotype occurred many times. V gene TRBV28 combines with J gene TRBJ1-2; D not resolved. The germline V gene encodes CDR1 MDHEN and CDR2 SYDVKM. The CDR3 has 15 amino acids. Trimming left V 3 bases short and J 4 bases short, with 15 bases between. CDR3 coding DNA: TGTGCCAGCAGTTTTGACGGATTTCTTGCCTATGGCTACACCTTC. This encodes CASSFDGFLAYGYTF.

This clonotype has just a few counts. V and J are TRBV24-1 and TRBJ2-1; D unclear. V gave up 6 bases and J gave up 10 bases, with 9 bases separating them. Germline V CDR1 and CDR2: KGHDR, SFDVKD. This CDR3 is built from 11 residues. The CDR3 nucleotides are TGTGCCACCAGTAGTGGCAAGGAGCAGTTCTTC. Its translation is CATSSGKEQFF.

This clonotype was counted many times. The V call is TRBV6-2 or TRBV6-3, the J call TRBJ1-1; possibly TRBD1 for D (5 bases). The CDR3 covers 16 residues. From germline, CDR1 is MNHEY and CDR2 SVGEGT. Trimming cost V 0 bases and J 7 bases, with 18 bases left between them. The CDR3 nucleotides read TGTGCCAGCAGTTACTCGCCGGGAAAGGGGTGGGGTGAAGCTTTCTTT. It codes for CASSYSPGKGWGEAFF.

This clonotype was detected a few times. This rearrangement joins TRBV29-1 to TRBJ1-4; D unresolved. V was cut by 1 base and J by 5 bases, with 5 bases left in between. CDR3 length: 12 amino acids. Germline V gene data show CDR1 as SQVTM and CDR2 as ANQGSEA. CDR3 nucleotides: TGCAGCGTTGAAGGTGGGAATGAAAAACTGTTTTTT. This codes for CSVEGGNEKLFF. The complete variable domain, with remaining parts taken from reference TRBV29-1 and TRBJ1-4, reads SAVISQKPSRDICQRGTSLTIQCQVDSQVTMMFWYRQQPGQSLTLIATANQGSEATYESGFVIDKFPISRPNLTFSTLTVSNMSPEDSSIYLCSVEGGNEKLFFGSGTQLSVL.